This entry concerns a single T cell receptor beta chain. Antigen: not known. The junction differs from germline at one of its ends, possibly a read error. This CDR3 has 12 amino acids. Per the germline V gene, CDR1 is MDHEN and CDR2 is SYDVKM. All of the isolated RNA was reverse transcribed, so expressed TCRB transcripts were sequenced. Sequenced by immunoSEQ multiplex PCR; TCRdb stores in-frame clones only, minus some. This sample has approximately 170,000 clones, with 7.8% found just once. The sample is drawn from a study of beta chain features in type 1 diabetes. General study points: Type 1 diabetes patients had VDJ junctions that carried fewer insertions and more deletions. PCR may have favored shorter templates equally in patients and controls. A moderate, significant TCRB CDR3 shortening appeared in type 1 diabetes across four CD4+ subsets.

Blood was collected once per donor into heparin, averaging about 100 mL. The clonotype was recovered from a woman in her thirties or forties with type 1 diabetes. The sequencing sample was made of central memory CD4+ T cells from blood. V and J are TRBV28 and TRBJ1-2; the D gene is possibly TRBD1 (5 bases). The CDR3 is CASSLWDTTTLF. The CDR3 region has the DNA TGTGCCAGCAGTTTATGGGACACTACGACCCTCTTC.